The T cell receptor (beta chain) described here comes from a study of low-dose radiotherapy and immunotherapy resistance in tumors. Across the study: Individuals in Cohort 2 had 1 Gy per fraction every two weeks, adding up to 13 Gy over 26 weeks. Intravenous administration to patients comprised nivolumab at 240 mg every two weeks and ipilimumab at 1 mg/kg every six weeks. Patients' oral aspirin dose was 300 mg daily across four cycles from cycle 1 day 1.

Time point specified: before trial treatment. Regarding this clonotype: It differs at one base from a far larger clone, so likely a read error.

CDR3 length equals 14 residues. V lost 6 bases to trimming and J lost 8 bases, with 17 bases between them. Per germline, CDR1 MNHEY and CDR2 SVGAGI. Primers used for first-strand cDNA, a TRAV- and TRBV-specific set, covered both alpha and beta chains. The authors amplified TCRs for about 20 PCR cycles with a constant-region primer and a V-primer adapter. TCRdb recomputed calls from the reads with MiXCR, one row per CDR3 protein. The sample consists of about 39,000 distinct CDR3 sequences, 25% to 40% of them appearing once. Here the sequenced sample was PBMCs, taken before treatment. The sequence derives from a male donor with gallbladder cancer. The genes are TRBV6-5 and TRBJ2-1; D is unclear. The CDR3 region has the DNA TGTGCCAGCAGAGAAGGTCGGCTAAACGATGAGCAGTTCTTC. It yields the protein CASREGRLNDEQFF.